These 23 T cell receptor beta chains originate from one sample sequenced in a study of blood T cell repertoires in COVID-19. Produced via immunoSEQ multiplex PCR; TCRdb's table is partial and in-frame only. The top ten hold less than 3.5% of the sample, which has fewer than 120,000 clones, more than 70% seen once. The source material was peripheral blood. Receptors were obtained from a woman aged 45-60 years with acute or convalescent COVID-19.

V and J are TRBV19 and TRBJ2-7; 7 positions match TRBD2. V shed 5 bases and J 6 bases; nucleotides not matched to a gene: 13. Germline V gives CDR1 LNHDA, CDR2 SQIVND (reference sequence). The CDR3 covers 15 residues. CDR3 DNA sequence: TGTGCCAGTAGTGACGCAGGGCGCGGGAGCGGCGAGCAGTACTTC. It encodes CASSDAGRGSGEQYF.

CDR3 sequence (DNA): TGTGCCAGCTCACCCATTGACAGGGGGGCGGTCATTCAGTACTTC. Protein sequence: CASSPIDRGAVIQYF. J is TRBJ2-4 and V is TRBV18; 9 bases align to TRBD1. Trimming removed 3 bases from V and 9 bases from J; junction bases left unmatched: 9. Germline V gene data show CDR1 as KGHSH and CDR2 as LQKENI. The CDR3 extends over 15 amino acids.

This clone was found once. This specimen includes other DNA sequences encoding the same CDR3. This chain connects TRBV18 to TRBJ2-5, with D possibly being TRBD1 (6 bases). V was trimmed by 1 base and J by 1 base, leaving 10 bases between them. The CDR3 consists of 15 residues. The V gene's germline CDR1 is KGHSH and CDR2 LQKENI. The CDR3 sequence: CASSPLGTSQETQYF. The CDR3 coding sequence is TGTGCCAGCTCACCACTCGGGACAAGCCAAGAGACCCAGTACTTC.

The V and J genes are TRBV28 and TRBJ1-1; D is ambiguous. Germline CDR1 is MDHEN and CDR2 is SYDVKM. The CDR3 spans 13 residues. Trimming cost V 3 bases and J 1 base, with 6 bases left between them. The CDR3 coding sequence is TGTGCCAGCAGTTTGTCGGGGAACACTGAAGCTTTCTTT. Protein product: CASSLSGNTEAFF. The full variable domain, its missing parts supplied by reference TRBV28 and TRBJ1-1, is DVKVTQSSRYLVKRTGEKVFLECVQDMDHENMFWYRQDPGLGLRLIYFSYDVKMKEKGDIPEGYSVSREKKERFSLILESASTNQTSMYLCASSLSGNTEAFFGQGTRLTVV.

Turning to this clone: A single base separates this from a much larger clone, so it may be a read error. The rearrangement uses TRBV23-1 and TRBJ2-1; the D gene is possibly TRBD2 (5 bases). TRBV23-1 counts as an open reading frame of uncertain function. There are 15 residues in the CDR3. The CDR3: CVSSRGDGLHREQFF. In nucleotides, the CDR3 is TGCGTCAGCAGTCGGGGAGACGGATTGCATCGAGAGCAGTTCTTC.

V and J are TRBV13 and TRBJ2-1, with TRBD2 matching 7 bases. Trimming at V came to 2 bases and at J to 5 bases, leaving 3 bases not matched to a gene. The germline CDR1 and CDR2 sequences are PRHDT and FYEKMQ (reference sequence). The CDR3 extends over 14 amino acids. In DNA, the CDR3 is TGTGCCAGCAGCTTAACGGGAGGAGACAATGAGCAGTTCTTC. It translates to CASSLTGGDNEQFF.

The V call is TRBV29-1, the J call TRBJ2-2, with 9 bases that match TRBD1. With V trimmed by 4 bases and J by 7 bases, 13 bases remained unmatched. This CDR3 comprises 16 residues. Looked up from germline, CDR1 is SQVTM and CDR2 is ANQGSEA. CDR3 protein: CSVGNLDRGLGGELFF. The CDR3, as DNA: TGCAGCGTTGGGAACTTGGACAGGGGACTGGGCGGGGAGCTGTTTTTT.

V is TRBV9 and J is TRBJ1-4; D ambiguous. In germline, CDR1 is SGDLS, CDR2 YYNGEE. The CDR3 extends over 15 amino acids. Trimming left V 4 bases short and J 5 bases short, with 15 bases between. The DNA of the CDR3 is TGTGCCAGCAGCTCCCTTTCCGGGAGCAATGAAAAACTGTTTTTT. Translation: CASSSLSGSNEKLFF.

J is TRBJ2-5 and V is TRBV30, with TRBD1 matching 8 bases. CDR1 is GTSNPN and CDR2 is SVGIG in the germline V gene (reference sequence). The CDR3 is 12 amino acids. With 5 bases clipped from V and 4 bases from J, the junction kept 3 bases outside the gene matches. In nucleotides, the CDR3 is TGTGCCTGGGACAGGGGAGGAGAGACCCAGTACTTC. This encodes CAWDRGGETQYF.

This clone has more than one count but fewer than ten. DNA for the CDR3: TGTGCAAGTCGCTTAAAGCGGACAGGGTCTGGAGGAAACACCATATATTTT. Its protein product is CASRLKRTGSGGNTIYF. The rearrangement uses TRBV12-2 and TRBJ1-3; TRBD1, as called in the table, went unchecked against the DNA. TRBV12-2 is noted as a pseudogene. The CDR3 is 17 amino acids.

The CDR3 sequence: CASSPGLAGVHEQYF. CDR3 in DNA: TGTGCCAGCAGTCCCGGACTAGCGGGAGTGCACGAGCAGTACTTC. The chain is built from TRBV27 and TRBJ2-7, with TRBD2 matching over 13 bases. This CDR3 spans 15 amino acids. Germline lookup yields CDR1 MNHEY and CDR2 SMNVEV (reference sequence). Trimming took 5 bases from V and 5 from J; bases not matched to a gene: 6.

The chain has TRBV24-1 and TRBJ2-5, with D possibly TRBD2 on 6 matching bases. V was trimmed by 1 base and J by 3 bases, leaving 17 bases between them. This CDR3 region has 17 residues. Per the germline V gene, CDR1 is KGHDR and CDR2 is SFDVKD. CDR3 sequence: CATSDFGGSGGKETQYF. CDR3 sequence (DNA): TGTGCCACCAGTGATTTTGGTGGGAGCGGCGGGAAAGAGACCCAGTACTTC.

This clone was observed a few times. Other nucleotide sequences in the sample specify the same CDR3. The CDR3: CASSYRTSGNEQFF. Written as DNA, the CDR3 is TGTGCCAGTAGTTACAGGACTAGCGGGAATGAGCAGTTCTTC. This chain joins TRBV19 and TRBJ2-1; 11 nucleotides agree with TRBD2. Germline CDR1 reads LNHDA; CDR2 reads SQIVND (reference sequence). J was trimmed by 7 bases and V by 5 bases; bases with no gene match: 4. The CDR3 is 14 amino acids.

The chain uses TRBV28 and TRBJ2-7; 10 nucleotides align to TRBD2. Trimming took 6 bases from V and 5 from J; bases not matched to a gene: 4. This CDR3 has 13 residues. From germline, CDR1 is MDHEN and CDR2 SYDVKM. DNA for the CDR3: TGTGCCAGCAGCTCCAGCGGGAGGGACGAGCAGTACTTC. Protein product: CASSSSGRDEQYF.

This chain links TRBV20-1 with TRBJ2-7; TRBD2 is a possible D gene (6 bases). The germline V gene encodes CDR1 DFQATT and CDR2 SNEGSKA (reference sequence). V was cut by 3 bases and J by 0 bases, with 15 bases left in between. The CDR3 spans 15 residues. CDR3 in amino acids: CSASVPGGISYEQYF. The CDR3, as DNA: TGCAGTGCTAGTGTACCCGGAGGGATCTCCTACGAGCAGTACTTC.

This clone was seen many times. J is TRBJ2-5 and V is TRBV2; D unclear. The CDR3 has 14 residues. CDR1 SNHLY and CDR2 FYNNEI come from the germline V gene. V lost 6 bases and J lost 5, with 16 bases in between. CDR3 in amino acids: CASRRPLPGETQYF. As DNA, the CDR3 is TGTGCCAGCAGGAGGCCACTACCTGGCGAGACCCAGTACTTC.

The V gene is TRBV28, the J gene TRBJ2-3, with a possible D match to TRBD2 (7 bases). The CDR3 length is 15 residues. The V end was cut by 4 bases, the J end by 4 bases, with 15 bases between. Germline CDR1 and CDR2: MDHEN and SYDVKM. The CDR3 DNA is TGTGCCAGCAGTTCCCCCCAGGGGAGGGCAGATACGCAGTATTTT. Translated, it gives CASSSPQGRADTQYF.

This clone was picked up a small number of times. The V and J genes are TRBV2 and TRBJ2-7; possible D gene TRBD2, 5 bases. Germline V gene lookup returns CDR1 SNHLY and CDR2 FYNNEI. CDR3 size: 13 residues. Trimming pared 11 bases from V and 8 bases from J, leaving 22 bases between. The CDR3: CASSGATTTKQYF. The CDR3 DNA reads TGTGCCTCCTCAGGAGCGACTACCACGAAGCAGTACTTC.

The chain employs TRBV2 and TRBJ1-5; maybe TRBD1 (6 bases). V dropped 4 bases and J dropped 7 bases, with 14 bases sitting between them. The CDR3 runs to 14 residues. Germline CDR1 reads SNHLY; CDR2 reads FYNNEI. CDR3 in amino acids: CASSGGGGNQPQHF. The CDR3 region has the DNA TGTGCCAGCAGTGGAGGGGGGGGAAACCAGCCCCAGCATTTT.

V is TRBV11-2 and J is TRBJ2-5, with 8 bases lining up with TRBD1. CDR1 and CDR2 (germline): SGHAT, FQNNGV. CDR3 length: 15 residues. The junction had 5 bases not matched to a gene; V was cut back by 0 bases and J by 5 bases. Here the CDR3 DNA reads TGTGCCAGCAGCTTAGATCACAGGGGGTCGGAGACCCAGTACTTC. Residues: CASSLDHRGSETQYF.

This chain uses TRBV4-2 with TRBJ2-1, with 12 positions matching TRBD1. This CDR3 has 21 residues. Losses at the gene ends were 4 bases for V and 4 bases for J; bases not matched to a gene: 20. CDR1 is LGHNA, CDR2 YNFKEQ, per germline. CDR3 nucleotide sequence: TGTGCCAGCAGCCTCCAACCGGGACAGGGGGCGCTAAGCGGGAAATACAATGAGCAGTTCTTC. Protein sequence: CASSLQPGQGALSGKYNEQFF.

The rearrangement links TRBV11-3 to TRBJ2-5, with TRBD1 matching over 12 bases. Trimming at V came to 5 bases and at J to 3 bases, leaving 7 bases not matched to a gene. Germline V gene data show CDR1 as SGHNT and CDR2 as YENEEA. The CDR3 runs 16 residues. As DNA, the CDR3 is TGTGCCAGCAGCCCGGGGACAGGGGGCGGTGAAGAGACCCAGTACTTC. Translating gives CASSPGTGGGEETQYF.

The chain carries TRBV21-1 and TRBJ1-2; TRBD1 is taken as the D call from the table, unchecked against the DNA. TRBV21-1 is classified as a pseudogene. The CDR3 length is 13 residues. Written as DNA, the CDR3 is TGTGCCAGCAGTATGACAGGGGCCAATGGCTACACCTTC. This sequence encodes CASSMTGANGYTF.